This T cell receptor beta chain was obtained from a study of CD8 T cells in ankylosing spondylitis. Study results and caveats: Ankylosing spondylitis blood seemed to carry a telltale TCR beta motif made of about 8 highly homologous variants. Reported data indicate significant enrichment of disease-linked clones within matched ankylosing spondylitis synovial fluid. A CD8+ phenotype characterized the disease-linked clones, which were relatively rare in peripheral blood.

It was by quantitative 5'-RACE with molecular barcodes that TCR beta libraries were made. A single record per CDR3 protein comes from TCRdb applying MiXCR to the 5' RACE reads. Of 120,000 to 150,000 distinct CDR3 sequences detected, 7% to 10% appear once; the ten largest clones hold 7.3%. On this clonotype itself: What it binds is unknown.

The CDR3 has 13 residues. Trimming took off 3 bases at V and 5 bases at J, with 10 bases between the two ends. The germline V gene has CDR1 LNHDA and CDR2 SQIVND (reference sequence). Specimen: synovial fluid, either unsorted or a sorted T cell fraction (not recorded which). The genes are TRBV19 and TRBJ1-1; D gene unclear. The TCR was taken from a male donor with ankylosing spondylitis. CDR3 nucleotide sequence: TGTGCCAGTAGTATGACTACAGATACTGAAGCTTTCTTT. Amino acids: CASSMTTDTEAFF.